This T cell receptor (beta chain) appears in the sequencing data of a study of T-cell memory formation after mild COVID-19. Study as a whole: The TCR clusters were mostly specific to one donor.

Notes on the study in general: There was a balanced CD4/CD8 profile in clones contracting day 15 to 85, and later expanders leaned CD4+. Clones from the second wave (peaking day 37) had unconfirmed SARS-CoV-2 specificity.

This clonotype appeared once. Its antigen is not identified. After 5'RACE with constant-segment primers, TCR alpha and TCR beta cDNA libraries carrying sample barcodes and UMIs were obtained. TCRdb recomputed calls from the 5' RACE reads with MiXCR, one row per CDR3 protein. The repertoire holds approximately 82,000 distinct CDR3 sequences, with 10% to 15% as singletons. Germline-derived CDR1 and CDR2 are SEHNR and FQNEAQ (reference sequence). CDR3 length: 15 amino acids. The ends lost 3 bases at V and 8 bases at J; junction bases unmatched: 6. Sequencing was performed on PBMCs or a T cell subset sorted from them (not recorded which). The sequence derives from a man between 18 and 35 years old who had mild COVID-19 (a few samples of this study predate the infection). Cell type and time point are not known. The J gene is TRBJ1-6, the V gene TRBV7-9, with 8 bases fitting TRBD1. CDR3 region: CASSLVRTGYSPLHF. The CDR3 DNA sequence: TGTGCCAGCAGCTTGGTGAGGACAGGGTATTCACCCCTCCACTTT.